The clone carrying this T cell receptor beta chain showed up just a few times. PCR was performed using 60 Vbeta and 13 Jbeta primers. TCRdb's table, derived via immunoSEQ multiplex PCR, lists solely in-frame clones and lacks some. The data show more than 110,000 clones, around 9.7% seen once. CDR1 is SGHVS and CDR2 is FQNEAQ in the germline V gene. The V gene lost 9 bases and the J gene lost 4 bases, with 14 bases spanning the gap. CDR3 size: 13 residues. These data are taken from a study of cytomegalovirus exposure and HLA in healthy donors. The sequencing sample was made of PBMCs. The TCR comes from a man in his forties or fifties in good health and CMV-seronegative. The genes are TRBV7-8 and TRBJ2-3, with TRBD1 as a possible D gene (5 bases). The CDR3 protein is CASITGYADTQYF. The CDR3 DNA reads TGTGCCAGTATTACAGGCTACGCAGATACGCAGTATTTT.